This TCR beta chain was obtained from a study of read filtering for tumor transcriptome and immune sequencing. Study-wide results and limits: Dropping single-read clonotypes raised IR-seq and RNA-seq shared-clonotype correlation.

Molecular barcoded adaptors covering alpha/delta and beta/gamma chains were used on about 0.4 ug RNA. TCRdb reprocessed the reads with MiXCR, giving one entry per CDR3 protein. The repertoire has some 130,000 distinct CDR3 sequences, roughly 13% of them found once; the top ten carry more than 6.5%. This clonotype has a count of ten or more. What it binds is unknown. The sample consisted of a population of CD138-negative cells sorted from bone marrow. The clonotype was recovered from a donor at least 40 years old with multiple myeloma.

The CDR3 DNA reads TGTGCCAGCTTTCCGGGACAGTCTTCCGGGGAGCTGTTTTTT. Its translation: CASFPGQSSGELFF. The V gene is TRBV19, the J gene TRBJ2-2, with 7 nucleotides matching TRBD1. Germline CDR1 is LNHDA and CDR2 is SQIVND (reference sequence). CDR3 length equals 14 residues. Trimming cost V 9 bases and J 6 bases; bases outside gene matches: 10.